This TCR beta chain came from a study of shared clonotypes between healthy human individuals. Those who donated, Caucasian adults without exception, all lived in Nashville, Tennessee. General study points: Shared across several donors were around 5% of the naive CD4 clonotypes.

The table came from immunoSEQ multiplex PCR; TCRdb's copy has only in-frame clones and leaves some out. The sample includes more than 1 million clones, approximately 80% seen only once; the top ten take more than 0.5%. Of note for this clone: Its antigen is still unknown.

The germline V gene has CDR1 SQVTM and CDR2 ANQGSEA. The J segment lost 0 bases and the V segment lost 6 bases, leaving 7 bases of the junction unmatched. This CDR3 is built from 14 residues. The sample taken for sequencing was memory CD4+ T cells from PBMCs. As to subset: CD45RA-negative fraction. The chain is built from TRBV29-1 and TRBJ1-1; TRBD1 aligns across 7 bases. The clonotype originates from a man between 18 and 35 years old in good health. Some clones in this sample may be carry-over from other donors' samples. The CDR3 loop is CSVAKGQMNTEAFF. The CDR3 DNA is TGCAGCGTAGCCAAGGGACAGATGAACACTGAAGCTTTCTTT.